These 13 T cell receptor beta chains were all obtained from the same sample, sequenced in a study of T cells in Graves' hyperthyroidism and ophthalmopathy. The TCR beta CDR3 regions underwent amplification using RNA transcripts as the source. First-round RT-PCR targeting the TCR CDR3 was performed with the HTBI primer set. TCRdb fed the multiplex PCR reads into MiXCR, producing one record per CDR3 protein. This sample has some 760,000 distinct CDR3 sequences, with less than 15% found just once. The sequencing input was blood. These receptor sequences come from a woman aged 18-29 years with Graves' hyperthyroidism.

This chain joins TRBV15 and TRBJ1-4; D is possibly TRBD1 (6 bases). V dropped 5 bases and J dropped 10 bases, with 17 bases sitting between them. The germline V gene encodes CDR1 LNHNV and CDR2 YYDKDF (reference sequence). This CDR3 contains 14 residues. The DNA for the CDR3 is TGTGCCACCAGCTCTGACAGGAAAGGGGGAAAACTGTTTTTT. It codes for CATSSDRKGGKLFF.

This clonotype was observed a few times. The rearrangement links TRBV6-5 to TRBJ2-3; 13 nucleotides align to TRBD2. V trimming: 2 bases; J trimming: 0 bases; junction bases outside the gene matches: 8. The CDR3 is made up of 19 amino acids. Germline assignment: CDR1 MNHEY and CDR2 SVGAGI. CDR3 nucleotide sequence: TGTGCCAGCAGTTACCTCACGGGGACTAGCGGGAAGAGCACAGATACGCAGTATTTT. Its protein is CASSYLTGTSGKSTDTQYF.

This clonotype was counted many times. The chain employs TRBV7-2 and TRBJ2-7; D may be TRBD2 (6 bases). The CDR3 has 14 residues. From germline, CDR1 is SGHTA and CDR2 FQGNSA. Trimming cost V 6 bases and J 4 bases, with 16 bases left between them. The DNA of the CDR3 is TGTGCCAGCAGTCCGGGACTTTCGGGTTACGAGCAGTACTTC. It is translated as CASSPGLSGYEQYF. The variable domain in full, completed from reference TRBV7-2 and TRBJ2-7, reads GAGVSQSPSNKVTEKGKDVELRCDPISGHTALYWYRQSLGQGLEFLIYFQGNSAPDKSGLPSDRFSAERTGGSVSTLTIQRTQQEDSAVYLCASSPGLSGYEQYFGPGTRLTVT.

The CDR3 nucleotides read TGCGCCAGCAGCCAAGACAGGGGCCAGTTATTTGAGCAGTTCTTC. It encodes CASSQDRGQLFEQFF. This chain connects TRBV4-3 to TRBJ2-1, with D perhaps matching TRBD1 (6 bases). Germline assignment: CDR1 LGHNA and CDR2 YSLEER. The ends were cut back, 0 bases at V and 9 bases at J, with 15 bases in the middle. This CDR3 region has 15 residues.

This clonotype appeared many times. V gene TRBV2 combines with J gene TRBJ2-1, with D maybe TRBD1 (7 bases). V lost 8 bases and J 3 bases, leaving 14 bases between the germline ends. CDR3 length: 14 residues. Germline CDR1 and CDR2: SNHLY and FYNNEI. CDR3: CASGRQGGYNEQFF. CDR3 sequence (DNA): TGTGCCAGCGGCCGACAGGGAGGCTACAATGAGCAGTTCTTC.

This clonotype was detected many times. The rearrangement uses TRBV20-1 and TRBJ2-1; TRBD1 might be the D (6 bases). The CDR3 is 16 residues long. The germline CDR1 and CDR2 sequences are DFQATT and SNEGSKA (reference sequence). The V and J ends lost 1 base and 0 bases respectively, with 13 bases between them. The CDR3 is CSARGLDRSSYNEQFF. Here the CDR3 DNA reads TGCAGTGCTAGAGGCTTGGACAGATCCTCCTACAATGAGCAGTTCTTC.

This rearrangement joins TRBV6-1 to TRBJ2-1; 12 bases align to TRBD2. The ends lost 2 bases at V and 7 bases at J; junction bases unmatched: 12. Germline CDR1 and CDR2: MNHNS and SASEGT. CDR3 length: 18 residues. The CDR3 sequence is CASSEWASGRAEGNEQFF. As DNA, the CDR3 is TGTGCCAGCAGTGAATGGGCTAGCGGGAGGGCCGAAGGGAATGAGCAGTTCTTC.

The chain's CDR3 is CATRGSANTGELFF. DNA for the CDR3: TGTGCCACCCGAGGTTCGGCGAACACCGGGGAGCTGTTTTTT. The chain has TRBV19 and TRBJ2-2; D call uncertain. V lost 10 bases and J lost 0, with 12 bases in between. CDR1 and CDR2 from the germline V gene are LNHDA and SQIVND (reference sequence). The CDR3 sequence is 14 residues long.

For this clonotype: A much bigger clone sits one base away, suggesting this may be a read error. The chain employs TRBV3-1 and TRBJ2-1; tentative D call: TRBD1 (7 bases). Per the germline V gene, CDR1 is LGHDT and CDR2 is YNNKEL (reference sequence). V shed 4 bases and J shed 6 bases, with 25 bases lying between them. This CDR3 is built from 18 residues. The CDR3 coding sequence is TGTGCCAGCAGCCCCCGGACAATCCGTACCCAGGGGGGCAATGAGCAGTTCTTC. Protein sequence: CASSPRTIRTQGGNEQFF.

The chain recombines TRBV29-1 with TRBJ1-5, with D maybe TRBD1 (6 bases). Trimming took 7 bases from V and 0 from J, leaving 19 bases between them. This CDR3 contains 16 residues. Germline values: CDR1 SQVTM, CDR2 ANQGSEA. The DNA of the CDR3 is TGCAGCGCCCGGACAGCTCCTGGGGGTAGCAATCAGCCCCAGCATTTT. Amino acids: CSARTAPGGSNQPQHF.

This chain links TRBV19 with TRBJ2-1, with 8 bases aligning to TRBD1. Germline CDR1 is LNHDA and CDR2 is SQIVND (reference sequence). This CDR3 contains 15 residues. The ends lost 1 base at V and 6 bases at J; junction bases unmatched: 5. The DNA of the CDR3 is TGTGCCAGTAGTATAGGGACAGGGTATTCCAATGAGCAGTTCTTC. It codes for CASSIGTGYSNEQFF.

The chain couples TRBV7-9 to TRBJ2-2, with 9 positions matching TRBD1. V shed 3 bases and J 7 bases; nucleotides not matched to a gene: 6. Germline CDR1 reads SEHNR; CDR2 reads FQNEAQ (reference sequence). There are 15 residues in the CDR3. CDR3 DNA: TGTGCCAGCAGCTTTTGGGACAGGGCTATCGGGGAGCTGTTTTTT. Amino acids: CASSFWDRAIGELFF. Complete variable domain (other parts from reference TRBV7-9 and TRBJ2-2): DTGVSQNPRHKITKRGQNVTFRCDPISEHNRLYWYRQTLGQGPEFLTYFQNEAQLEKSRLLSDRFSAERPKGSFSTLEIQRTEQGDSAMYLCASSFWDRAIGELFFGEGSRLTVL.

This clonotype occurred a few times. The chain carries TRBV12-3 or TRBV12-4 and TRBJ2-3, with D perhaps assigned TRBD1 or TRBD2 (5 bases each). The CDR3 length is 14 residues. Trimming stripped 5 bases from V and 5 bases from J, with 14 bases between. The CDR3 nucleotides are TGTGCCAGCAGTCCCAGTCGGGGCCAAGATACGCAGTATTTT. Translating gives CASSPSRGQDTQYF.